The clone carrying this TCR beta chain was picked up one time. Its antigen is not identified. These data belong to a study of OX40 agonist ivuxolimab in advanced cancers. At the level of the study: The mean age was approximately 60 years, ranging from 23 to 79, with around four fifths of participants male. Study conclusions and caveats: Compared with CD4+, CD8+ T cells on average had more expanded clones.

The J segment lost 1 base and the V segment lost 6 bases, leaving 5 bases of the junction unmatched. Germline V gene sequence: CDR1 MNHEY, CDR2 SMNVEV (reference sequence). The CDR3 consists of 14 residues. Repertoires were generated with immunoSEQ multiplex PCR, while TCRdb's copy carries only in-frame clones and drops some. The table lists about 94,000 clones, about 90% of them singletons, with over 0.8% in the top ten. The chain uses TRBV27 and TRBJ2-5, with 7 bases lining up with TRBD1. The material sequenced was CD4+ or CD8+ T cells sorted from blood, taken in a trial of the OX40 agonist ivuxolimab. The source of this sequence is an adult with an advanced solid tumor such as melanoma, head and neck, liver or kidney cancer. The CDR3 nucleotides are TGTGCCAGCAGGCCGGGACAGATCCAAGAGACCCAGTACTTC. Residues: CASRPGQIQETQYF.